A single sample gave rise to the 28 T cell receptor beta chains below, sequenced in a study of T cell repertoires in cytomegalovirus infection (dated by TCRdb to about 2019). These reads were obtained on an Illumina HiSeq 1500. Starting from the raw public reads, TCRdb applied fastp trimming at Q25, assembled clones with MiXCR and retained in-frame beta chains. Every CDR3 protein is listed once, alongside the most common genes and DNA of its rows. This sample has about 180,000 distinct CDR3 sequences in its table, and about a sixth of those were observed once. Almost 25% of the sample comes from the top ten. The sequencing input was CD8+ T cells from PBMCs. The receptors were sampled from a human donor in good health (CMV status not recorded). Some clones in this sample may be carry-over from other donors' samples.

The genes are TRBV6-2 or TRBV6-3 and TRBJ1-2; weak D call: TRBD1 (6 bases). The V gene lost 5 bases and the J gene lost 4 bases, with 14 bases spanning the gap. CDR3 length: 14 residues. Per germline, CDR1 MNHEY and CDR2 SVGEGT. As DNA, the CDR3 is TGTGCCAGCAGTCCAGGGGCGAACCTCTATGGCTACACCTTC. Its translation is CASSPGANLYGYTF.

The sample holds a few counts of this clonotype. In nucleotides, the CDR3 is TGTGCCAGCAGTTATGGAAGCCCTGAAGCTTTCTTT. Translating it yields CASSYGSPEAFF. The V call is TRBV12-3 or TRBV12-4, the J call TRBJ1-1, with D uncertain. This CDR3 is 12 amino acids long. With 4 bases removed from V and 6 bases from J, the gap between germline ends came to 9 bases.

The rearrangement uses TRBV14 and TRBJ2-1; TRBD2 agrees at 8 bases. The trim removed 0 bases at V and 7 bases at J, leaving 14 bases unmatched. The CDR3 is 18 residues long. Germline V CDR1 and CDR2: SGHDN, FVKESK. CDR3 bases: TGTGCCAGCAGCCAAGATCAGGAACTAGCGGTCAAACGGAATGAGCAGTTCTTC. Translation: CASSQDQELAVKRNEQFF.

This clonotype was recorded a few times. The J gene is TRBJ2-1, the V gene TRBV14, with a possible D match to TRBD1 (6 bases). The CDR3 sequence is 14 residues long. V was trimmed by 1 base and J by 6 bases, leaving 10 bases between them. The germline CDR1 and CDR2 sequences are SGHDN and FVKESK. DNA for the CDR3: TGTGCCAGCAGCCAAGTGGGGACACTCAATGAGCAGTTCTTC. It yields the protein CASSQVGTLNEQFF.

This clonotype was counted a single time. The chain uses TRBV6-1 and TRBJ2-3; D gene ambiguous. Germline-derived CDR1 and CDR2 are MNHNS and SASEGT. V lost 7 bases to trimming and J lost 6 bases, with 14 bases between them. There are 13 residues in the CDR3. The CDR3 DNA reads TGTGCCAGCACCCCAACTTTGACGGATACGCAGTATTTT. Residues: CASTPTLTDTQYF.

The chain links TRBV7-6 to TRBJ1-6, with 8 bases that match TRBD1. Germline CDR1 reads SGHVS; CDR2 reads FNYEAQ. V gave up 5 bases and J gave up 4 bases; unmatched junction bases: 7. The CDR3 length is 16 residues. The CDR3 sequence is CASSGSDREYNSPLHF. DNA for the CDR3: TGTGCCAGCAGCGGATCGGACAGGGAGTATAATTCACCCCTCCACTTT.

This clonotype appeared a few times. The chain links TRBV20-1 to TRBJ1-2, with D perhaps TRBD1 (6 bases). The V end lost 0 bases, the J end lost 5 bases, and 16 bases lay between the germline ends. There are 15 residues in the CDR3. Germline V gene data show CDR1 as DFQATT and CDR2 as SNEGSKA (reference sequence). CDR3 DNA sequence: TGCAGTGCTAGAGACCCCACGAGGACAGAGTATGGCTACACCTTC. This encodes CSARDPTRTEYGYTF.

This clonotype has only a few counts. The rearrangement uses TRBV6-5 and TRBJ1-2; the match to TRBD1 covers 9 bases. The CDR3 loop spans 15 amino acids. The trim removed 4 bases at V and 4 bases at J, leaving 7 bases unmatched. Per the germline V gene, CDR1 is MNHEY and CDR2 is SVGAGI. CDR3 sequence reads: CASSSGTGTIYGYTF. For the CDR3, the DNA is TGTGCCAGCAGTTCTGGGACAGGGACGATCTATGGCTACACCTTC.

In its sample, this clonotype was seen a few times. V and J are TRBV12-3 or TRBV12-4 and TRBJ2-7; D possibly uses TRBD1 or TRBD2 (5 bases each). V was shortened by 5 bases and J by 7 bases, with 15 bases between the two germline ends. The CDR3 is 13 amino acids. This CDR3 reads CASSVGTVTEQYF. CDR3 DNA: TGTGCCAGCAGTGTAGGGACGGTCACTGAGCAGTACTTC.

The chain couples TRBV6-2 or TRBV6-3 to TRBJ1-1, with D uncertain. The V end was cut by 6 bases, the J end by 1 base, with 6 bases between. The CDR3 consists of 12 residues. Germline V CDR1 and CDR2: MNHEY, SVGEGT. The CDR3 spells CASRSRNTEAFF. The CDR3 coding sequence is TGTGCCAGCAGGAGCCGGAACACTGAAGCTTTCTTT.

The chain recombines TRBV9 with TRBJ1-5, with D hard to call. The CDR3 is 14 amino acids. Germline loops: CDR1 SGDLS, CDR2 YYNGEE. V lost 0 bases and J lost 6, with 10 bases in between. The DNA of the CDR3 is TGTGCCAGCAGCGTAGCTGAGAAGCCTCAGCCCCAGCATTTT. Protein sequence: CASSVAEKPQPQHF.

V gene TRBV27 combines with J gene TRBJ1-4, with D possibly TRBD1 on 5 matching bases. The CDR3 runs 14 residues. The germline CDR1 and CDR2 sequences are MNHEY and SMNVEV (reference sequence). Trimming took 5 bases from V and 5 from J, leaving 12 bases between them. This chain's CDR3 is CASSPNPGNEKLFF. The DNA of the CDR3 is TGTGCCAGCAGTCCTAATCCAGGGAATGAAAAACTGTTTTTT.

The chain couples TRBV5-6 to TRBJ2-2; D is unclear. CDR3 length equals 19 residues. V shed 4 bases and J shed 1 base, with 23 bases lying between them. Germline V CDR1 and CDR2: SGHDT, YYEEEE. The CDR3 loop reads CASSHIIRRNPENTGELFF. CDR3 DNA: TGTGCCAGCAGCCATATCATTAGGAGAAACCCCGAGAACACCGGGGAGCTGTTTTTT.

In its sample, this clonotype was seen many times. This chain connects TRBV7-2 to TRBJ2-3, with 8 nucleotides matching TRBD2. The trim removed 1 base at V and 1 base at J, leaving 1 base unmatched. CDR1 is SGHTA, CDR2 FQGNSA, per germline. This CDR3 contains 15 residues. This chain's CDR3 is CASSLDGGGTDTQYF. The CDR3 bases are TGTGCCAGCAGCTTAGACGGGGGGGGCACAGATACGCAGTATTTT.

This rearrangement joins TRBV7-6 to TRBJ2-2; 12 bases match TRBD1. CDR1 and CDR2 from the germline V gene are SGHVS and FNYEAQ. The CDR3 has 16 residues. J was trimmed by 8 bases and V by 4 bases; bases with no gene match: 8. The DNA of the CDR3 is TGTGCCAGCAGCTGGATACGGGACAGGGGGCCGGGGGAGCTGTTTTTT. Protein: CASSWIRDRGPGELFF.

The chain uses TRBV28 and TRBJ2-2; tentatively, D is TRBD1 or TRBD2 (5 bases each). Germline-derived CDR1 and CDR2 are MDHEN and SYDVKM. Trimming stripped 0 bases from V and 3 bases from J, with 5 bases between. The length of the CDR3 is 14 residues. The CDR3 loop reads CASSLWGDTGELFF. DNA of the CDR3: TGTGCCAGCAGTTTATGGGGGGACACCGGGGAGCTGTTTTTT.

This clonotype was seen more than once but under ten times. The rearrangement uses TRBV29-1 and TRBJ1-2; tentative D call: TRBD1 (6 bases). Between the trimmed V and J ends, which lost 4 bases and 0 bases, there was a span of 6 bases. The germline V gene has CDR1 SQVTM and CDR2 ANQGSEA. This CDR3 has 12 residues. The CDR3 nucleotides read TGCAGCGTTGGACAGGCTAACTATGGCTACACCTTC. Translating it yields CSVGQANYGYTF.

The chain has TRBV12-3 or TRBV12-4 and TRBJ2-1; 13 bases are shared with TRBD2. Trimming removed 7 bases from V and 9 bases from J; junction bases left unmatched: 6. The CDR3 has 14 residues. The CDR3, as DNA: TGTGCCAGCACTACTAGCGGGGGGGCCGGTGAGCAGTTCTTC. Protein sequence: CASTTSGGAGEQFF.

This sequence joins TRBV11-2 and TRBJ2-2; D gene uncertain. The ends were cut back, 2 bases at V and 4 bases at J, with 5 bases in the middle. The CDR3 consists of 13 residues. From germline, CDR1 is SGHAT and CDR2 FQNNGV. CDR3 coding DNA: TGTGCCAGCAGCTTACCAATCACCGGGGAGCTGTTTTTT. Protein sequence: CASSLPITGELFF. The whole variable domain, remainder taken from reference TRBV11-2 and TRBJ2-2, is EAGVAQSPRYKIIEKRQSVAFWCNPISGHATLYWYQQILGQGPKLLIQFQNNGVVDDSQLPKDRFSAERLKGVDSTLKIQPAKLEDSAVYLCASSLPITGELFFGEGSRLTVL.

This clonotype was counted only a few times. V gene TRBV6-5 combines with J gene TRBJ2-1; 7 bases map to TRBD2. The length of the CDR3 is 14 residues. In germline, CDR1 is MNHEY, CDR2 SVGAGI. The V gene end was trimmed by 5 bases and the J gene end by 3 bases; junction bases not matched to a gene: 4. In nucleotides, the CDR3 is TGTGCCAGCAGTATGGGGGGGGACTACAATGAGCAGTTCTTC. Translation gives CASSMGGDYNEQFF.

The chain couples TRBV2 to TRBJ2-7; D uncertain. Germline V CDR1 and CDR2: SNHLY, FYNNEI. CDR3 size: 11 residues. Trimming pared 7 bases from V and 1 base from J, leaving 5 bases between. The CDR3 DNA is TGTGCCAGCATGGGTTCCTACGAGCAGTACTTC. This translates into CASMGSYEQYF.

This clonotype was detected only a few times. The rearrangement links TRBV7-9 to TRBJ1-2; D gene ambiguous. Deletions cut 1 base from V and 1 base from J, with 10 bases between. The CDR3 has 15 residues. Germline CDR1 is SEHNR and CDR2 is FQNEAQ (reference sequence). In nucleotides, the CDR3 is TGTGCCAGCAGCTTAGGGGCCGGCTTTAACTATGGCTACACCTTC. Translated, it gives CASSLGAGFNYGYTF.

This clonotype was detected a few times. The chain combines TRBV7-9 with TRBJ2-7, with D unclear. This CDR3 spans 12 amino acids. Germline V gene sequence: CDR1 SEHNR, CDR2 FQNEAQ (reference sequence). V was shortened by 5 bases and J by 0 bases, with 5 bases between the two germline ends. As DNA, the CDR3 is TGTGCCAGCAGCCAAGTCTCCTACGAGCAGTACTTC. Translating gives CASSQVSYEQYF.

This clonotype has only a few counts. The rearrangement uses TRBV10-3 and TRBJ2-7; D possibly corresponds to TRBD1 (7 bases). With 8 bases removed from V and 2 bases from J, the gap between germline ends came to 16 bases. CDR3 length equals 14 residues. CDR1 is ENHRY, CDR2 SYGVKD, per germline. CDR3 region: CAIGGTALPYEQYF. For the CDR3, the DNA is TGTGCCATCGGGGGGACAGCACTACCCTACGAGCAGTACTTC.

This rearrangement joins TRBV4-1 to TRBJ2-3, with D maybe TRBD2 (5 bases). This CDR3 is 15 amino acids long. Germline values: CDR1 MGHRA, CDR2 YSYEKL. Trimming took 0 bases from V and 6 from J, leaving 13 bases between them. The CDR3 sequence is CASSQDRLGGDTQYF. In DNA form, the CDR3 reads TGCGCCAGCAGCCAAGATCGCCTAGGCGGGGATACGCAGTATTTT.

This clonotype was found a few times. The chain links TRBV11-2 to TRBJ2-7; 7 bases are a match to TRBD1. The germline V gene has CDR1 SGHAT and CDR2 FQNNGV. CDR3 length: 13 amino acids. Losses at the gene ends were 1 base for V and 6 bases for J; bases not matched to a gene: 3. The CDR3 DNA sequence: TGTGCCAGCAGCTTAGGGACAGGCGCCGAGCAGTACTTC. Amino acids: CASSLGTGAEQYF.

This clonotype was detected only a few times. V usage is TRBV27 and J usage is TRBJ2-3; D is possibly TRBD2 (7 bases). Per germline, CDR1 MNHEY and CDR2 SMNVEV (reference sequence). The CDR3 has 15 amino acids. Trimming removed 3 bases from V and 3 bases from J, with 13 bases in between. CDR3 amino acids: CASSFKGGPTDTQYF. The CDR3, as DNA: TGTGCCAGCAGTTTCAAGGGGGGGCCAACAGATACGCAGTATTTT.

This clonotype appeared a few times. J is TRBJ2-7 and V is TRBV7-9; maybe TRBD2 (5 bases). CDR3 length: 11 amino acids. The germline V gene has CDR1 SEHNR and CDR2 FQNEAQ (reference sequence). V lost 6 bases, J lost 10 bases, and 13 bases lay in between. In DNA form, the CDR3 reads TGTGCCAGCAGATCGGTGGGAGAACAGTACTTC. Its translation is CASRSVGEQYF.